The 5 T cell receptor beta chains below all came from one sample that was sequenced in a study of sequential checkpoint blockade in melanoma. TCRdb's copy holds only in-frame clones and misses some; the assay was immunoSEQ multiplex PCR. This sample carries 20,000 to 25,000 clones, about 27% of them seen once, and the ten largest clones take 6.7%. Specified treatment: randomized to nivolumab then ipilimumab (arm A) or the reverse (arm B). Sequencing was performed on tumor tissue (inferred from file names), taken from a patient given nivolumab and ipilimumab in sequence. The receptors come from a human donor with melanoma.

The CDR3 loop reads CASSPQEIETQYF. In DNA form, the CDR3 reads TGTGCCAGCTCACCACAGGAGATAGAGACCCAGTACTTC. The V and J genes are TRBV18 and TRBJ2-5; D unresolved. Germline-derived CDR1 and CDR2 are KGHSH and LQKENI. The CDR3 contains 13 residues. Trimming cost V 1 base and J 4 bases, with 7 bases left between them.

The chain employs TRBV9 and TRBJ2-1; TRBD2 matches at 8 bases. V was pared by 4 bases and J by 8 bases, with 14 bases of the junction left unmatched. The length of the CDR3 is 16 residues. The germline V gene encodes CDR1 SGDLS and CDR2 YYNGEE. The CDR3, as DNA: TGTGCCAGCAGCATGAGCGGGGGCCAAACCGGGGATGAGCAGTTCTTC. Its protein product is CASSMSGGQTGDEQFF.

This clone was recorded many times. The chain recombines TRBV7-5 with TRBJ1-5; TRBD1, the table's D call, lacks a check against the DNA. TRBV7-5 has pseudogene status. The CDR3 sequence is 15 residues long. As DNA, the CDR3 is TGTGCCAGCAGCACCGGACAGGGCGTCGGCCAGCCCCAGCATTTT. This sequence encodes CASSTGQGVGQPQHF.

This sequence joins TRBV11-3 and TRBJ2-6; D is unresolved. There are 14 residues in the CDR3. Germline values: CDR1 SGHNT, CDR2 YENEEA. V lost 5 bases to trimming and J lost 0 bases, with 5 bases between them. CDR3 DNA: TGTGCCAGCAGCCGGATCTCTGGGGCCAACGTCCTGACTTTC. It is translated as CASSRISGANVLTF.

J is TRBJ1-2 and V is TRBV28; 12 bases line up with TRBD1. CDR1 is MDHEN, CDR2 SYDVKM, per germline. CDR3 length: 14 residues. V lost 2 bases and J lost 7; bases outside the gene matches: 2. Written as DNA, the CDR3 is TGTGCCAGCAGTTTAGGGACAGGGGGCTTTGGCTACACCTTC. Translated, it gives CASSLGTGGFGYTF.